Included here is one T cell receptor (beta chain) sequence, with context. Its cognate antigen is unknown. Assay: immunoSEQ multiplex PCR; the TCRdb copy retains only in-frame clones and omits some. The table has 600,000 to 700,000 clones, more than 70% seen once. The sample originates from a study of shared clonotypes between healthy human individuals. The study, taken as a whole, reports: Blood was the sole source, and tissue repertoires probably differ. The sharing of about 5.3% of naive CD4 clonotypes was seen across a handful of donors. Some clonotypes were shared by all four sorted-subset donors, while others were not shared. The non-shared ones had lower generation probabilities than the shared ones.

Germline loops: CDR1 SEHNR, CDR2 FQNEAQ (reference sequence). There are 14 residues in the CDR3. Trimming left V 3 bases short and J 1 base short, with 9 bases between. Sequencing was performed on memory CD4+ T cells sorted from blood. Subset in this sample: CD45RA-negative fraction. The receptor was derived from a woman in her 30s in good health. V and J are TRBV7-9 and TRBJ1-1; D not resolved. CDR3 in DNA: TGTGCCAGCAGCTTGGAGGGTGCGAACACTGAAGCTTTCTTT. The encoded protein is CASSLEGANTEAFF.